The clone carrying this T cell receptor (beta chain) was observed once. In the authors' workflow: Researchers report that nucleated cell counts were estimated from reference gene primer amplification. Some clones are missing from TCRdb's copy, which holds only in-frame ones; the method was immunoSEQ multiplex PCR. The DNA gave D and trimming, while V, J and clone size come from that table. Among some 150,000 clones listed, around 90% were seen once. The record originates from a study of blood T cell repertoires in COVID-19. Overall study: Specimens from acute and convalescent COVID-19 originated in the United States, Italy and Spain. PBMCs, B-cell-depleted T cells, or T cells provided the cDNA or gDNA that made up the material.

The V gene end was trimmed by 0 bases and the J gene end by 7 bases; junction bases not matched to a gene: 8. The germline V gene has CDR1 SGHAT and CDR2 FQDESV (reference sequence). This CDR3 is 16 amino acids long. The sequenced sample consisted of peripheral blood. The chain links TRBV11-1 to TRBJ2-1, with 8 bases aligning to TRBD1. The sequence came from a human donor in a cohort sampled during active COVID-19. CDR3 in amino acids: CASSLAGQGAFNEQFF. The CDR3 DNA follows: TGTGCCAGCAGCTTAGCGGGGCAGGGGGCGTTTAATGAGCAGTTCTTC.